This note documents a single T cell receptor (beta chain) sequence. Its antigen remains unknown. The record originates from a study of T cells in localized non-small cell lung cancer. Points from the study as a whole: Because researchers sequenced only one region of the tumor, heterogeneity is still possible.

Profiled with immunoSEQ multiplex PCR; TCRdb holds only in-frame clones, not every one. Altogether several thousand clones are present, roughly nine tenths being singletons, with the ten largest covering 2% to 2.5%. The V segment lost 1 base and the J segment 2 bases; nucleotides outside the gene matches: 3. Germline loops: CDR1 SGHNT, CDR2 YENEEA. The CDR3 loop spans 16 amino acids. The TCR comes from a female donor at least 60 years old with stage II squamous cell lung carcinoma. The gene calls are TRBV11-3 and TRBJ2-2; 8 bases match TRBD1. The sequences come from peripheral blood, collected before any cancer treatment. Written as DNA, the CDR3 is TGTGCCAGCAGCTTAGTTGGACAGGGTAACACCGGGGAGCTGTTTTTT. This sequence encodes CASSLVGQGNTGELFF.